The 2 T cell receptor beta chains presented below share a single source sample, sequenced in a study of shared clonotypes between healthy human individuals. Sequenced by immunoSEQ multiplex PCR; TCRdb stores in-frame clones only, minus some. This sample has about 2.4 million clones, with approximately 93% found just once. Sequencing input: naive CD4+ T cells from PBMCs. The subset: CD45RA+ positively selected. The receptor set was obtained from a man between 18 and 35 years old in good health. Some clones in this sample may be carry-over from other donors' samples.

This chain links TRBV9 with TRBJ2-1, with 8 positions matching TRBD2. V lost 4 bases, J lost 6 bases, and 12 bases stayed unmatched. Germline V gene lookup returns CDR1 SGDLS and CDR2 YYNGEE. The CDR3 is made up of 16 amino acids. This chain's CDR3 is CASSRDGRASGNEQFF. The CDR3 nucleotides read TGTGCCAGCAGCCGGGACGGGAGGGCCTCGGGCAATGAGCAGTTCTTC.

This clone was seen just once. The junction differs from germline at one of its ends, possibly a read error. This chain uses TRBV6-5 with TRBJ2-5; 9 bases are a match to TRBD1. Germline CDR1 is MNHEY and CDR2 is SVGAGI. The CDR3 contains 15 residues. The CDR3 DNA reads as TGTGCCAGCAGCTACTCGACAGGGGGATCTGGGACCCAGTACTTC. Protein sequence: CASSYSTGGSGTQYF.